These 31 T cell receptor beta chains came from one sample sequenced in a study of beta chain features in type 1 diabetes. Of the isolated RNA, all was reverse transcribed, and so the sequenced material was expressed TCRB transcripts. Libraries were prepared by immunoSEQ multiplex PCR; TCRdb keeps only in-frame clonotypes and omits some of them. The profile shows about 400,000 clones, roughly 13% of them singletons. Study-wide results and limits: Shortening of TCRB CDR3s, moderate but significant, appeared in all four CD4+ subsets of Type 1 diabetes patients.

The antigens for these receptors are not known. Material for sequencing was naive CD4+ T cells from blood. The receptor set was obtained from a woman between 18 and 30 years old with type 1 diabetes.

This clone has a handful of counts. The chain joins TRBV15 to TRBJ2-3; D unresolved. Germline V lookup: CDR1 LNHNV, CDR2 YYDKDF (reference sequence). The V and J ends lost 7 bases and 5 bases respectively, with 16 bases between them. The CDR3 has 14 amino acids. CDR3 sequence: CATKKTPWVDTQYF. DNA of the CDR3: TGTGCCACCAAAAAGACTCCGTGGGTAGATACGCAGTATTTT.

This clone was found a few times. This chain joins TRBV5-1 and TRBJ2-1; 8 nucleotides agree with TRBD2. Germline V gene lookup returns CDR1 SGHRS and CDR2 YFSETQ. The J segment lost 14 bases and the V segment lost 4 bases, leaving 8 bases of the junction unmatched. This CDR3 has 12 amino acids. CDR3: CASSQGLAGEFF. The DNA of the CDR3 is TGCGCCAGCAGCCAAGGACTAGCAGGGGAGTTCTTC.

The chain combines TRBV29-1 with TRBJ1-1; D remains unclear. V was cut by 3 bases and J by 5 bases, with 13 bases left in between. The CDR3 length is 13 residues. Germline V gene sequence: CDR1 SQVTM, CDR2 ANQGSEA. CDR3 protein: CSVDEGRKTEAFF. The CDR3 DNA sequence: TGCAGCGTTGATGAGGGTAGGAAAACTGAAGCTTTCTTT.

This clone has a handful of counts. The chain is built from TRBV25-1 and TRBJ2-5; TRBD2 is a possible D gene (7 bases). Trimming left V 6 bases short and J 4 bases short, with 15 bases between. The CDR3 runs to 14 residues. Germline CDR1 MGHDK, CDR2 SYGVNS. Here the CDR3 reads CASSLGGGGETQYF. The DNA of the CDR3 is TGTGCCAGCAGCCTGGGGGGAGGGGGAGAGACCCAGTACTTC.

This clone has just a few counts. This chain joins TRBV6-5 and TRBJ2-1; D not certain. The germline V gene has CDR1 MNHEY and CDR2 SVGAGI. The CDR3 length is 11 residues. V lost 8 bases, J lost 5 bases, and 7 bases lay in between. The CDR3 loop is CASSRDNEQFF. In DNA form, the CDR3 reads TGTGCCAGCTCACGGGACAATGAGCAGTTCTTC.

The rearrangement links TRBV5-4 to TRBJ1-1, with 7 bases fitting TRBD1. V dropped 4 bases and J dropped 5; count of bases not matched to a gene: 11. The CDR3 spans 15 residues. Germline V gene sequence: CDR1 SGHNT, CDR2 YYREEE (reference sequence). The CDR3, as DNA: TGTGCCAGCAGCCCCAGACAGGGTATCGGGACTGAAGCTTTCTTT. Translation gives CASSPRQGIGTEAFF.

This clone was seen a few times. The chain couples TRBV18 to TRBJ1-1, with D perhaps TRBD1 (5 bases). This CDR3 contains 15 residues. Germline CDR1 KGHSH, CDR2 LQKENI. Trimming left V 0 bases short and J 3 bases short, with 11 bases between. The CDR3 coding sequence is TGTGCCAGCTCACCACCGGCTCAGGGCTACACTGAAGCTTTCTTT. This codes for CASSPPAQGYTEAFF.

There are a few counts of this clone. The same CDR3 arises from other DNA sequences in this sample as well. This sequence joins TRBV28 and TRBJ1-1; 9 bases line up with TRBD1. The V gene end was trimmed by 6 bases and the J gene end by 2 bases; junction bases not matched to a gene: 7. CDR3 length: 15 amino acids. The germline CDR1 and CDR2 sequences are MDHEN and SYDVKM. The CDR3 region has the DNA TGTGCCAGCAGCTCTCCGGGACAGGGTAACACTGAAGCTTTCTTT. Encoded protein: CASSSPGQGNTEAFF.

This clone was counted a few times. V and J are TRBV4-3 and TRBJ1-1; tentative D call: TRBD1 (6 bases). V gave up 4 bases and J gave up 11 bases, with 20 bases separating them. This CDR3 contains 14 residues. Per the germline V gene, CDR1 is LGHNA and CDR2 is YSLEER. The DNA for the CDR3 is TGCGCCAGCAGCCTGATCAGGGGCAGCTCTTGGGCTTTCTTT. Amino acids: CASSLIRGSSWAFF.

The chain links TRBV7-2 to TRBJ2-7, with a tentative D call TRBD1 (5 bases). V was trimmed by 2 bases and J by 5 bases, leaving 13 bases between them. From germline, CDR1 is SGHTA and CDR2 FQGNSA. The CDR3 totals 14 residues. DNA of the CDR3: TGTGCCAGCAGCTTATCCTGGGTCAGGGACGAGCAGTACTTC. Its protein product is CASSLSWVRDEQYF.

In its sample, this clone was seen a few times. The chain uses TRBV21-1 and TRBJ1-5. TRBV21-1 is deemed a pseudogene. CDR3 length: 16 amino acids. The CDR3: CASSKELGPGKQPQHF. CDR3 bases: TGTGCCAGCAGCAAAGAGCTTGGGCCGGGGAAGCAGCCCCAGCATTTT.

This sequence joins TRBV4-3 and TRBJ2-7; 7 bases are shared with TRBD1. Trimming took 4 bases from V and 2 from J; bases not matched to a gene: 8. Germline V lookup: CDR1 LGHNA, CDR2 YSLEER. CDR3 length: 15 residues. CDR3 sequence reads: CASSPWTGTTYEQYF. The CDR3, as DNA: TGCGCCAGCAGCCCCTGGACAGGAACCACCTACGAGCAGTACTTC.

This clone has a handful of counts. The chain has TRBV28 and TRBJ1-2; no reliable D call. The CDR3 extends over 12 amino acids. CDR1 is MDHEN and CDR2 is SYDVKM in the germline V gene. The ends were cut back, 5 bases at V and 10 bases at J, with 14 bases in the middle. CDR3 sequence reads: CASSPLSLYYTF. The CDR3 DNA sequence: TGTGCCAGCAGTCCACTTAGTCTATACTACACCTTC.

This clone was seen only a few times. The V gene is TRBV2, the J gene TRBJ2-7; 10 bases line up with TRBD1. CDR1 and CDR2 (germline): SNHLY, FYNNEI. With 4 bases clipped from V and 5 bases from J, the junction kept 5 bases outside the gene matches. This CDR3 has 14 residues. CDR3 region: CASSVRDRGDEQYF. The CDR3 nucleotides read TGTGCCAGCAGTGTTCGGGACAGGGGAGACGAGCAGTACTTC.

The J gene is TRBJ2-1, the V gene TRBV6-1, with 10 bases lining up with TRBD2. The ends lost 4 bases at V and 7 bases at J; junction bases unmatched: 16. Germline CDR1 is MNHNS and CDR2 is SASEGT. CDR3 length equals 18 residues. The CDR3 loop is CASSGRASGSSGLNEQFF. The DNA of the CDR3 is TGTGCCAGCAGTGGAAGGGCTAGCGGGAGTTCTGGGTTGAATGAGCAGTTCTTC.

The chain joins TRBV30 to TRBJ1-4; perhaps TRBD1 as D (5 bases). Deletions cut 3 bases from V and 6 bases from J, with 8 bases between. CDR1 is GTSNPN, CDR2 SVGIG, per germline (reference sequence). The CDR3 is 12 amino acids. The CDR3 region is CAWRGLDEKLFF. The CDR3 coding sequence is TGTGCCTGGAGGGGACTTGATGAAAAACTGTTTTTT.

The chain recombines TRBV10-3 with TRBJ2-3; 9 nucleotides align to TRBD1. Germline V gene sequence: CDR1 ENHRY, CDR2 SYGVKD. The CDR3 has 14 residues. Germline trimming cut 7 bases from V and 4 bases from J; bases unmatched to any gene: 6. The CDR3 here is CAIKQGASPDTQYF. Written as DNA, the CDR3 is TGTGCCATCAAACAGGGGGCCTCCCCAGATACGCAGTATTTT.

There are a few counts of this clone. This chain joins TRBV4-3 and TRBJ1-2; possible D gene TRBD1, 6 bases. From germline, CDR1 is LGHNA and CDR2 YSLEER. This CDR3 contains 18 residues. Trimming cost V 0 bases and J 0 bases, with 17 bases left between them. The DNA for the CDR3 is TGCGCCAGCAGCCAAGAACTTTACAGGGTTTCAGCTAACTATGGCTACACCTTC. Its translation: CASSQELYRVSANYGYTF.

The CDR3 coding sequence is TGTGCCACCAAGAGCGCAGGGGGCGACACCGGGGAGCTGTTTTTT. Residues: CATKSAGGDTGELFF. The genes are TRBV15 and TRBJ2-2, with TRBD1 matching over 8 bases. The CDR3 consists of 15 residues. Germline CDR1 is LNHNV and CDR2 is YYDKDF (reference sequence). V shed 7 bases and J 3 bases; nucleotides not matched to a gene: 7.

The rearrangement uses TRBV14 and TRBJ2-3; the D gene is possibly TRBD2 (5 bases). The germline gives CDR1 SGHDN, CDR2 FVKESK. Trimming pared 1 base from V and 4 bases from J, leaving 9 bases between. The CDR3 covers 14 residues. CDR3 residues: CASSQGAGADTQYF. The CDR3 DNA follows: TGTGCCAGCAGCCAAGGGGCGGGTGCAGATACGCAGTATTTT.

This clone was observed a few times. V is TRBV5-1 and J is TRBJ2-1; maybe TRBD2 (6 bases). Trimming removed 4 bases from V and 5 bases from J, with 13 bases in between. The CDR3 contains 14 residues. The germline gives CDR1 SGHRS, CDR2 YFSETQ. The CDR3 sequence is CASSQRRGNNEQFF. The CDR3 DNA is TGCGCCAGCAGCCAGCGGCGCGGGAACAATGAGCAGTTCTTC.

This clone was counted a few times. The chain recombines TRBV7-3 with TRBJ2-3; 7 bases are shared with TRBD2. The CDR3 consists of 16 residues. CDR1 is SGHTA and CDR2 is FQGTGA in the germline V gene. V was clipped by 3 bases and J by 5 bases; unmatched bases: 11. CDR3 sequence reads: CASSFVGGPVGDTQYF. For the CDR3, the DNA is TGTGCCAGCAGCTTTGTGGGAGGGCCTGTCGGAGATACGCAGTATTTT.

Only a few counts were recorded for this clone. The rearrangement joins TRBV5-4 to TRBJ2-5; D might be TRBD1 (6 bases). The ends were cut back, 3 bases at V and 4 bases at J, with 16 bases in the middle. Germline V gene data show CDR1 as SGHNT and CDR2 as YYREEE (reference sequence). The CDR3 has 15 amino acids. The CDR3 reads CASSWDGTPGETQYF. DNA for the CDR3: TGTGCCAGCAGCTGGGATGGGACACCAGGAGAGACCCAGTACTTC.

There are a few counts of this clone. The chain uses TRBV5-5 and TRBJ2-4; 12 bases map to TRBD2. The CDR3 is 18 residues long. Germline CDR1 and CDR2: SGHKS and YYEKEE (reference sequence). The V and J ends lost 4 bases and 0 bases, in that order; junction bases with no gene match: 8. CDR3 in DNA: TGTGCCAGCAGCCCTAGCGGGAGGGGGTTCCTAGCCAAAAACATTCAGTACTTC. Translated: CASSPSGRGFLAKNIQYF. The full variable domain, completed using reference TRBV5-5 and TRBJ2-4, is DAGVTQSPTHLIKTRGQQVTLRCSPISGHKSVSWYQQVLGQGPQFIFQYYEKEERGRGNFPDRFSARQFPNYSSELNVNALLLGDSALYLCASSPSGRGFLAKNIQYFGAGTRLSVL.

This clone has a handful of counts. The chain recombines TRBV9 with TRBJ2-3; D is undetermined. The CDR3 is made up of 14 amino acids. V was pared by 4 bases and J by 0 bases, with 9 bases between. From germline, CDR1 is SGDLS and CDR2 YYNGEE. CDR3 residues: CASSPAQSTDTQYF. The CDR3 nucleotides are TGTGCCAGCAGCCCTGCACAGAGCACAGATACGCAGTATTTT.

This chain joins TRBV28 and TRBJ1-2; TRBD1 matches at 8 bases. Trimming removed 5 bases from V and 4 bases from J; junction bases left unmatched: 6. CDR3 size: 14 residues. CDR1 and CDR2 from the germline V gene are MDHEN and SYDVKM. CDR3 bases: TGTGCCAGCAGTGCCGGGACAGGAGCCTATGGCTACACCTTC. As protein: CASSAGTGAYGYTF.

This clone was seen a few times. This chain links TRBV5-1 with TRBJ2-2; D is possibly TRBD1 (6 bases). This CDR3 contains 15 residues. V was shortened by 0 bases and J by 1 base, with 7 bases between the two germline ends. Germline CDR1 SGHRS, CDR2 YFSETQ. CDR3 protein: CASSLVGQNTGELFF. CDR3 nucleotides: TGCGCCAGCAGCTTGGTGGGACAGAACACCGGGGAGCTGTTTTTT.

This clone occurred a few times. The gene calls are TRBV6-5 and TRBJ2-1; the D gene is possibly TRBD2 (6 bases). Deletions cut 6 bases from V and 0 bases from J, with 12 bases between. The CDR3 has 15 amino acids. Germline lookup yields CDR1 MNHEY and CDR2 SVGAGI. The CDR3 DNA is TGTGCCAGCAGAGGCGGGGACCTCTCCTACAATGAGCAGTTCTTC. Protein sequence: CASRGGDLSYNEQFF.

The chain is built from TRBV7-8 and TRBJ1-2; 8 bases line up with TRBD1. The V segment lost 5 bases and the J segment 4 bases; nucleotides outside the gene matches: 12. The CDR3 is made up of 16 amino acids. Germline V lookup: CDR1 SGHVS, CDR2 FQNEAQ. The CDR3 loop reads CASSLPRTGPAYGYTF. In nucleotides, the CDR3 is TGTGCCAGCAGCCTACCTAGGACAGGGCCCGCCTATGGCTACACCTTC.

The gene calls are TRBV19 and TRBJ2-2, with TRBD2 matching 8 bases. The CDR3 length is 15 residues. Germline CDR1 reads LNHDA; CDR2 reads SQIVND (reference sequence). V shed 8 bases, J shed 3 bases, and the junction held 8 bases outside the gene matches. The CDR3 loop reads CASASLADYTGELFF. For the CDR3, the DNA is TGTGCCAGTGCCTCACTAGCGGACTACACCGGGGAGCTGTTTTTT.

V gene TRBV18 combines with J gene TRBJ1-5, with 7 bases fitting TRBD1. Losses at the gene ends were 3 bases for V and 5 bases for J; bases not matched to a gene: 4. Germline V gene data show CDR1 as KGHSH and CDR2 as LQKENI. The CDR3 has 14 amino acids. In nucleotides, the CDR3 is TGTGCCAGCTCACCCCAAGACAGGGATCAGCCCCAGCATTTT. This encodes CASSPQDRDQPQHF. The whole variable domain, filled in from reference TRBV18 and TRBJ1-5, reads NAGVMQNPRHLVRRRGQEARLRCSPMKGHSHVYWYRQLPEEGLKFMVYLQKENIIDESGMPKERFSAEFPKEGPSILRIQQVVRGDSAAYFCASSPQDRDQPQHFGDGTRLSIL.